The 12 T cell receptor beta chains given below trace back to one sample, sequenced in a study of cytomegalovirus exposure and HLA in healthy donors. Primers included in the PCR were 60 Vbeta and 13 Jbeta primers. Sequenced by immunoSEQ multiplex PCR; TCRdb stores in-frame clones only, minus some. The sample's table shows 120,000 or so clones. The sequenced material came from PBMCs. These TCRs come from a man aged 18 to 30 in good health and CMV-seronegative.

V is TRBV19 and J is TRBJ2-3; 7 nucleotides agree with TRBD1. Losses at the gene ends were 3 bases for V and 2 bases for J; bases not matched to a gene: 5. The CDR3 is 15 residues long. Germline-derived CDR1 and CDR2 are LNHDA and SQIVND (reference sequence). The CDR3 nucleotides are TGTGCCAGTAGTATGGGGACAGCCTCCACAGATACGCAGTATTTT. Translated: CASSMGTASTDTQYF. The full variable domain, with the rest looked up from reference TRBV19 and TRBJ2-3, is DGGITQSPKYLFRKEGQNVTLSCEQNLNHDAMYWYRQDPGQGLRLIYYSQIVNDFQKGDIAEGYSVSREKKESFPLTVTSAQKNPTAFYLCASSMGTASTDTQYFGPGTRLTVL.

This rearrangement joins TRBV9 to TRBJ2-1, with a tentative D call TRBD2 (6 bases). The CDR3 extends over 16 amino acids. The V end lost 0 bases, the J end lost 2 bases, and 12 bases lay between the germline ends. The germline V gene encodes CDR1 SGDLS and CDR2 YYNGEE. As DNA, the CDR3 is TGTGCCAGCAGCGTAGAGCAGCGGGCGACCTACAATGAGCAGTTCTTC. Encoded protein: CASSVEQRATYNEQFF.

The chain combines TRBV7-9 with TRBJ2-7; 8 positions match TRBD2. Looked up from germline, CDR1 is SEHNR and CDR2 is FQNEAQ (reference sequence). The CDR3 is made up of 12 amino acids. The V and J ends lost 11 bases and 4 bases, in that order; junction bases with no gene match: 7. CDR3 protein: CAGSGSGYEQYF. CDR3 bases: TGTGCCGGAAGCGGGAGTGGATACGAGCAGTACTTC.

In nucleotides, the CDR3 is TGTGCTAGTGGTTTGGGACAGGGTAGCAATCAGCCCCAGCATTTT. Translation gives CASGLGQGSNQPQHF. The V call is TRBV12-5, the J call TRBJ1-5, with 7 bases identical to TRBD1. V was pared by 1 base and J by 0 bases, with 0 bases of the junction left unmatched. Per germline, CDR1 LGHNT and CDR2 FRNRAP. This CDR3 has 15 amino acids.

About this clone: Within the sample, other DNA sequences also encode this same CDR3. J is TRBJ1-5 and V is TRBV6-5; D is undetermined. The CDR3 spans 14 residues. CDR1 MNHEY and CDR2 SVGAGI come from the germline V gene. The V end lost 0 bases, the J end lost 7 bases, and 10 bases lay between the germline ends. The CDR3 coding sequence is TGTGCCAGCAGTTACTCGAACGGGTGGCAGCCCCAGCATTTT. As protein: CASSYSNGWQPQHF.

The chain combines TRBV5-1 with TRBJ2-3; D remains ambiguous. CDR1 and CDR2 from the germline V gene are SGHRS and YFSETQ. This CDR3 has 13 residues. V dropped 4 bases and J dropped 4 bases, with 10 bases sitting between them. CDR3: CASSPQSADTQYF. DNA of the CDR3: TGCGCCAGCAGCCCCCAGAGCGCAGATACGCAGTATTTT.

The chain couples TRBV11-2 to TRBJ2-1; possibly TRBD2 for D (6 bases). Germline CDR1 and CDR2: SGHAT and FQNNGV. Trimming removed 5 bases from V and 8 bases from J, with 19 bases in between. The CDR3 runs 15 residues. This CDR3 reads CASSPRDSVRDEQFF. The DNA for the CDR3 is TGTGCCAGCAGCCCCCGGGACTCCGTCCGGGATGAGCAGTTCTTC.

CDR3 protein: CSAKPGAEAFF. CDR3 coding DNA: TGCAGTGCTAAACCGGGTGCTGAAGCTTTCTTT. The rearrangement joins TRBV20-1 to TRBJ1-1; D is undetermined. Trimming shortened V by 4 bases and J by 6 bases, and 9 bases separated the two germline ends. This CDR3 comprises 11 residues. Germline CDR1 and CDR2: DFQATT and SNEGSKA (reference sequence).

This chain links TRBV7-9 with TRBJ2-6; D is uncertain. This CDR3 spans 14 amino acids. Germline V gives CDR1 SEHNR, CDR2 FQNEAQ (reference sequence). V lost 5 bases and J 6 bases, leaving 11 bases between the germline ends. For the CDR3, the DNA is TGTGCCAGCAGCGGTTTGCGAGAGGCCAACGTCCTGACTTTC. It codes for CASSGLREANVLTF.

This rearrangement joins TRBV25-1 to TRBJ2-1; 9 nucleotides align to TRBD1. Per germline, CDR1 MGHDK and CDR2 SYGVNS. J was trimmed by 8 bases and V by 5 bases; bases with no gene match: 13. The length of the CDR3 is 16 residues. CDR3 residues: CASSNTGGGLGHEQFF. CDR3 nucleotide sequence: TGTGCCAGCAGTAACACAGGGGGCGGATTGGGTCATGAGCAGTTCTTC.

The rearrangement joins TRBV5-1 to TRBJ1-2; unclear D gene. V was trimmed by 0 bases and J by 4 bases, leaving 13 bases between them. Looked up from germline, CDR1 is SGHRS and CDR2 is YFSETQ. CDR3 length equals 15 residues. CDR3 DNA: TGCGCCAGCAGCTTGGTCCCCCTGCGTGGCTATGGCTACACCTTC. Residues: CASSLVPLRGYGYTF. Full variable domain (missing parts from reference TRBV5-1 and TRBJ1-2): KAGVTQTPRYLIKTRGQQVTLSCSPISGHRSVSWYQQTPGQGLQFLFEYFSETQRNKGNFPGRFSGRQFSNSRSEMNVSTLELGDSALYLCASSLVPLRGYGYTFGSGTRLTVV.

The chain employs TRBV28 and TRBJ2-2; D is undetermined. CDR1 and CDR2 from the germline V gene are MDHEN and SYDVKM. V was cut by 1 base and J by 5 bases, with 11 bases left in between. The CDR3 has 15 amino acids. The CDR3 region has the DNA TGTGCCAGCAGTTTATTAACCCCGAGGACCGGGGAGCTGTTTTTT. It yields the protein CASSLLTPRTGELFF.